A selection of T cell receptor beta chains follows, all from one sample in a study of blood T cell repertoires in COVID-19. The protocol was immunoSEQ multiplex PCR, while the TCRdb copy is restricted to in-frame clones and leaves out a portion. The repertoire consists of 31,000 or so clones, with nearly 90% occurring once and the leading ten covering 25% to 35%. Material: peripheral blood. Receptors originate from a man older than 75 with acute or convalescent COVID-19. CDR3s include the opening cysteine and the closing phenylalanine or tryptophan. Each record gives: V gene, J gene, CDR3 protein.

v_call: TRBV28; j_call: TRBJ1-4; cdr3_aa: CASSLSIEGEKLFF
v_call: TRBV5-1; j_call: TRBJ2-6; cdr3_aa: CASSLSGANVLTF
v_call: TRBV11-2; j_call: TRBJ2-2; cdr3_aa: CASSLDRAVGELFF
v_call: TRBV7-8; j_call: TRBJ2-1; cdr3_aa: CASSRSWPYNEQFF
v_call: TRBV21-1; j_call: TRBJ2-1; cdr3_aa: CASIIAGGRGNEQFF
v_call: TRBV7-2; j_call: TRBJ1-2; cdr3_aa: CASSLERTGRGHGYTF
v_call: TRBV29-1; j_call: TRBJ2-5; cdr3_aa: CSVETEQETQYF
v_call: TRBV11-2; j_call: TRBJ2-3; cdr3_aa: CASSPPGALAGTQYF
v_call: TRBV7-9; j_call: TRBJ1-1; cdr3_aa: CASSRGGPEAFF
v_call: TRBV10-3; j_call: TRBJ2-7; cdr3_aa: CAISESGGGTPYEQYF
v_call: TRBV19; j_call: TRBJ1-5; cdr3_aa: CASSRGTAPDQPQHF
v_call: TRBV5-6; j_call: TRBJ1-5; cdr3_aa: CASSLRGGGQPQHF
v_call: TRBV12-3/TRBV12-4; j_call: TRBJ1-5; cdr3_aa: CASSYSISQPQHF
v_call: TRBV5-1; j_call: TRBJ2-5; cdr3_aa: CASSMTGEGGETQYF
v_call: TRBV19; j_call: TRBJ2-1; cdr3_aa: CAIRGQGARNEQFF
v_call: TRBV9; j_call: TRBJ2-2; cdr3_aa: CASSVVRENTGELFF
v_call: TRBV10-1; j_call: TRBJ2-2; cdr3_aa: CASSEAGAANTGELFF
v_call: TRBV28; j_call: TRBJ2-5; cdr3_aa: CASTPGAATRETQYF
v_call: TRBV5-8; j_call: TRBJ1-2; cdr3_aa: CASSTDRGANYGYTF
v_call: TRBV5-1; j_call: TRBJ1-2; cdr3_aa: CASSLATGGAGGYTF
v_call: TRBV28; j_call: TRBJ1-2; cdr3_aa: CAIQGPPTADGYTF
v_call: TRBV4-1; j_call: TRBJ2-3; cdr3_aa: CASSQDWGALSDTQYF
v_call: TRBV9; j_call: TRBJ2-7; cdr3_aa: CASSPSAIGEQYF
v_call: TRBV5-1; j_call: TRBJ2-5; cdr3_aa: CASSLGTGSETQYF
v_call: TRBV5-5; j_call: TRBJ1-5; cdr3_aa: CASSRYGVNQPQHF
v_call: TRBV19; j_call: TRBJ2-1; cdr3_aa: CASSPTSVLGEPFF
v_call: TRBV27; j_call: TRBJ2-7; cdr3_aa: CASSLDSGRFPYEQYF
v_call: TRBV29-1; j_call: TRBJ1-2; cdr3_aa: CSVEFWDRGAGYTF
v_call: TRBV3-1/TRBV3-2; j_call: TRBJ2-7; cdr3_aa: CASVPGGGNGEQYF
v_call: TRBV18; j_call: TRBJ2-3; cdr3_aa: CASSPMAERTDTQYF
v_call: TRBV7-2; j_call: TRBJ2-4; cdr3_aa: CASSRVGLAGGKNIQYF
v_call: TRBV5-6; j_call: TRBJ2-1; cdr3_aa: CASSSPGYWRGYNEQFF
v_call: TRBV5-1; j_call: TRBJ2-1; cdr3_aa: CASSLTSGDNEQFF
v_call: TRBV25-1; j_call: TRBJ2-2; cdr3_aa: CASSNPGGTGELFF
v_call: TRBV3-1/TRBV3-2; j_call: TRBJ2-7; cdr3_aa: CASSQSSGRAYEQYF
v_call: TRBV27; j_call: TRBJ2-7; cdr3_aa: CASSSLAGDSYEQYF
v_call: TRBV5-4; j_call: TRBJ2-1; cdr3_aa: CASSFFNPYNEQFF
v_call: TRBV10-3; j_call: TRBJ1-1; cdr3_aa: CAISGGDLVAFF